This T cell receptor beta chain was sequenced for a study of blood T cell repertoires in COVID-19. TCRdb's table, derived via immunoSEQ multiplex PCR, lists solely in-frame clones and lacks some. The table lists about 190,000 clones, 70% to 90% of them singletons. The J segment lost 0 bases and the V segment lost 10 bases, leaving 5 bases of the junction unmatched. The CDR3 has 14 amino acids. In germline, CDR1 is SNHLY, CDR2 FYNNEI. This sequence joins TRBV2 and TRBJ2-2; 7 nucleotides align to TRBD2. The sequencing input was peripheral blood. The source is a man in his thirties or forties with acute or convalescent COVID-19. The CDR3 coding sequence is TGTGCCACCAGGGACTATCCGAACACCGGGGAGCTGTTTTTT. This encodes CATRDYPNTGELFF.